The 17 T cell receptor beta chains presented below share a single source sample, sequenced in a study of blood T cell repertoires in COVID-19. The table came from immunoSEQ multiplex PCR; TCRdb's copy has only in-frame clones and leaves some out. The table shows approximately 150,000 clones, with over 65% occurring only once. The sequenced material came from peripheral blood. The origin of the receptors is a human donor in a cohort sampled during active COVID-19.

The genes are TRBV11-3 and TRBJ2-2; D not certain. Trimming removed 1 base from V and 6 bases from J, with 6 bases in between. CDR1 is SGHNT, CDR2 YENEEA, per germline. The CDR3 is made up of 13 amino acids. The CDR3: CASSLALAGELFF. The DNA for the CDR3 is TGTGCCAGCAGCTTAGCCCTAGCCGGGGAGCTGTTTTTT.

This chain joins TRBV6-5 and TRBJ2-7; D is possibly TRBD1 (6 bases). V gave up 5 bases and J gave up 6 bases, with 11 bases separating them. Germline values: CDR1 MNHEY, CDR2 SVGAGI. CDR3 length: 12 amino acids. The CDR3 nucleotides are TGTGCCAGCAGTCCAGGGGACGGCGAGCAGTACTTC. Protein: CASSPGDGEQYF.

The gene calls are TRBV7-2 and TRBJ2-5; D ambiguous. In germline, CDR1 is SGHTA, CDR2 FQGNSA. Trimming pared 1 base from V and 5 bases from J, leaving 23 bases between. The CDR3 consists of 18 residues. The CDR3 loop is CASSLDPGLAKLQETQYF. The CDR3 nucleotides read TGTGCCAGCAGCTTAGACCCTGGCTTGGCCAAATTGCAGGAGACCCAGTACTTC.

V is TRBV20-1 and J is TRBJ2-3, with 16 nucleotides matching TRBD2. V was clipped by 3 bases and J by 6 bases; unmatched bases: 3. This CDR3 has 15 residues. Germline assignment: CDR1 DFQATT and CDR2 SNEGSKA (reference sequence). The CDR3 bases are TGCAGTGCTAGTGGGACTAGCGGGAGGGGGGATACGCAGTATTTT. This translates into CSASGTSGRGDTQYF.

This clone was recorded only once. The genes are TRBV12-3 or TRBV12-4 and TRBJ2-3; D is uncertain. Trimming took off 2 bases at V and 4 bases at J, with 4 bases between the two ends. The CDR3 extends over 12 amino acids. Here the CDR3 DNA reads TGTGCCAGCAGTTTATCTCCAGATACGCAGTATTTT. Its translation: CASSLSPDTQYF.

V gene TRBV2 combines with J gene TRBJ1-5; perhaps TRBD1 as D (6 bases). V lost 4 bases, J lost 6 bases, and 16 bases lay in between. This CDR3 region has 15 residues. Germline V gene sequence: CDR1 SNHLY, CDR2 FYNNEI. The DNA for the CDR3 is TGTGCCAGCAGTGGACAGGTCGGATCGGTTCAGCCCCAGCATTTT. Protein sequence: CASSGQVGSVQPQHF.

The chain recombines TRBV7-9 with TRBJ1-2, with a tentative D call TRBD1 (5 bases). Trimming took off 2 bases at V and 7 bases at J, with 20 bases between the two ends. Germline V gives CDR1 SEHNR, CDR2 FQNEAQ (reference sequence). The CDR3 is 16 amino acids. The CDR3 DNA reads TGTGCCAGCAGCTTATGGTTGACAGCCTTAGGAGTTGGCTACACCTTC. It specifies CASSLWLTALGVGYTF.

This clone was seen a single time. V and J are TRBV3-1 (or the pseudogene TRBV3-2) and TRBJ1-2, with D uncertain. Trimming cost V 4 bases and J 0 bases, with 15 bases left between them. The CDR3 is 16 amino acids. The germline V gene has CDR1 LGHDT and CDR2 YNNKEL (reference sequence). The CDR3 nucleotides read TGTGCCAGCAGCCGATTTACCGTCGGAGCTAACTATGGCTACACCTTC. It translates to CASSRFTVGANYGYTF.

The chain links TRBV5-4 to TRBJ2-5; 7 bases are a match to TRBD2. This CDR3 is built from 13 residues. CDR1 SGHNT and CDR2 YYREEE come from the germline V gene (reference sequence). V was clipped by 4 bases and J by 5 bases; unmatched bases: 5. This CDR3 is CASSLGGDETQYF. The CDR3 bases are TGTGCCAGCAGCCTGGGGGGGGATGAGACCCAGTACTTC.

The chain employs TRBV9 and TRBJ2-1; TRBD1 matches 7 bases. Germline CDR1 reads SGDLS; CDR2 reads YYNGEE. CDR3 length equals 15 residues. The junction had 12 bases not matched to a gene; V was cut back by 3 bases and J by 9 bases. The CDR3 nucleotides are TGTGCCAGCAGCGCCTCCGGGGTAGGGGGCAGTGAGCAGTTCTTC. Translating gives CASSASGVGGSEQFF.

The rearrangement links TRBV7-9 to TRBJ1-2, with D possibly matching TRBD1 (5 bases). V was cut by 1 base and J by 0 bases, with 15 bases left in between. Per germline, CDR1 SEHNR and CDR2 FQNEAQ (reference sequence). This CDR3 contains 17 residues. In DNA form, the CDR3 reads TGTGCCAGCAGCTTAGGGGGTCCCAGGGAAGCTAACTATGGCTACACCTTC. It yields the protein CASSLGGPREANYGYTF.

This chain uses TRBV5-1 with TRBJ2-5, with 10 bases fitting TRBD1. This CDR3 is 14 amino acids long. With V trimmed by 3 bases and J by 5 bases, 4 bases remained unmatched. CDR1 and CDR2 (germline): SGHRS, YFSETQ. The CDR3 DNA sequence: TGCGCCAGCAGCTCGACAGGGGGCGACGAGACCCAGTACTTC. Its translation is CASSSTGGDETQYF.

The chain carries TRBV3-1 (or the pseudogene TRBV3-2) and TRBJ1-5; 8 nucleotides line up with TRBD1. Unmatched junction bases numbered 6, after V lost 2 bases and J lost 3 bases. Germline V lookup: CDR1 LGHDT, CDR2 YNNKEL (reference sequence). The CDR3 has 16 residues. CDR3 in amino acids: CASSQSSQGANQPQHF. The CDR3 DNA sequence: TGTGCCAGCAGCCAATCGTCCCAGGGGGCCAATCAGCCCCAGCATTTT.

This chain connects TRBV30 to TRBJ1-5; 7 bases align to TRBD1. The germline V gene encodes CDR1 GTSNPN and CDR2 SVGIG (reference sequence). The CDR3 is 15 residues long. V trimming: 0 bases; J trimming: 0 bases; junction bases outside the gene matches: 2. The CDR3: CAWSVGTASNQPQHF. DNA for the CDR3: TGTGCCTGGAGTGTGGGGACAGCTAGCAATCAGCCCCAGCATTTT. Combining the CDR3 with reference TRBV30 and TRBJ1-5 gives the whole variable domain SQTIHQWPATLVQPVGSPLSLECTVEGTSNPNLYWYRQAAGRGLQLLFYSVGIGQISSEVPQNLSASRPQDRQFILSSKKLLLSDSGFYLCAWSVGTASNQPQHFGDGTRLSIL.

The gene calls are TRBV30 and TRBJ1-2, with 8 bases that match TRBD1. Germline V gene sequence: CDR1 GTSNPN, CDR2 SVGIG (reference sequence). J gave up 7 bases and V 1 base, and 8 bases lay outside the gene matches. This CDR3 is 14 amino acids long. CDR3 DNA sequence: TGTGCCTGGAGTGCCAGGGGGCGCTCGTCTGGCTACACCTTC. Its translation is CAWSARGRSSGYTF.

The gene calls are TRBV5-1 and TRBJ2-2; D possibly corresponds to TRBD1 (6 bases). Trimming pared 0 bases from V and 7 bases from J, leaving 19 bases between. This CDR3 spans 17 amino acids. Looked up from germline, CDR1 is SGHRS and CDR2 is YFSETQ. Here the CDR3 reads CASSLEEVRGSGGELFF. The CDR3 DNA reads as TGCGCCAGCAGCTTGGAAGAGGTCAGGGGATCAGGCGGGGAGCTGTTTTTT.

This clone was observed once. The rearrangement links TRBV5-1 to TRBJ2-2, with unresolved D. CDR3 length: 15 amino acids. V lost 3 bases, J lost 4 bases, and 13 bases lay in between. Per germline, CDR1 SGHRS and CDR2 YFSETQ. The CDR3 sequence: CASSSDTSSTGELFF. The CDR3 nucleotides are TGCGCCAGCAGCTCCGACACTTCGAGCACCGGGGAGCTGTTTTTT.